Listed below are T cell receptor beta chains from one sample, sequenced in a study of control samples from healthy donors and cancer patients. Clones were sequenced by immunoSEQ multiplex PCR, and TCRdb holds only the in-frame ones, with some missing. The profile covers 110,000 or so clones, with roughly 79% appearing a single time and 6% to 8% taken by the ten largest. Sequenced input: blood. The receptors originated from a man in his late teens or twenties in good health. The CDR3 runs from the conserved cysteine through the conserved F or W. The D gene is left open where the match is weak. Some rows have no size entry. The others give once, few or many, or a class for an expanded clone.

clone_size d_call j_call v_call cdr3_nt cdr3_aa
. TRBD2 TRBJ2-2 TRBV19 TGTGCCAGTAGTATAGATCGGGGGGCCGGGGAGCTGTTTTTT CASSIDRGAGELFF
. TRBD2 TRBJ2-1 TRBV5-1 TGCGCCAGCAGCTTGGGGGGGGGATTGGGTGAGCAGTTCTTC CASSLGGGLGEQFF
. . TRBJ1-1 TRBV30 TGTGCCTGGAGGACCGGGACGAAAGCTTTCTTT CAWRTGTKAFF
. . TRBJ1-2 TRBV12-3/TRBV12-4 TGTGCCAGCAGTTCCCGGATGTATGGCTACACCTTC CASSSRMYGYTF
. . TRBJ2-3 TRBV3-1/TRBV3-2 TGTGCCAGCAGTCGGCGTCTCACCACAGATACGCAGTATTTT CASSRRLTTDTQYF
. . TRBJ2-2 TRBV19 TGTGCCAGTACCCCATGGGTAGGGAACACCGGGGAGCTGTTTTTT CASTPWVGNTGELFF
. . TRBJ1-4 TRBV19 TGTGCCAGTAACGTGGGGCGAATCAATGAAAAACTGTTTTTT CASNVGRINEKLFF
. . TRBJ2-7 TRBV25-1 TGTGCCAGCAGTGAAAGTTCAGAAAACGGGTCCTACGAGCAGTACTTC CASSESSENGSYEQYF
. TRBD2 TRBJ2-5 TRBV7-3 TGTGCCAGCAGCTGGGGACTAGCGGGGGTTAGACAAGAGACCCAGTACTTC CASSWGLAGVRQETQYF
few . TRBJ1-3 TRBV12-3/TRBV12-4 TGTGCCAGCAGTTTGGGAAACACCATATATTTT CASSLGNTIYF
. . TRBJ2-5 TRBV5-1 TGCGCCAGCAGCACCGGTACTCAAGAGACCCAGTACTTC CASSTGTQETQYF
. . TRBJ1-5 TRBV19 TGTGCCAGTAGTAATACCCAGGGAGTTTCGGGGGGCAATCAGCCCCAGCATTTT CASSNTQGVSGGNQPQHF